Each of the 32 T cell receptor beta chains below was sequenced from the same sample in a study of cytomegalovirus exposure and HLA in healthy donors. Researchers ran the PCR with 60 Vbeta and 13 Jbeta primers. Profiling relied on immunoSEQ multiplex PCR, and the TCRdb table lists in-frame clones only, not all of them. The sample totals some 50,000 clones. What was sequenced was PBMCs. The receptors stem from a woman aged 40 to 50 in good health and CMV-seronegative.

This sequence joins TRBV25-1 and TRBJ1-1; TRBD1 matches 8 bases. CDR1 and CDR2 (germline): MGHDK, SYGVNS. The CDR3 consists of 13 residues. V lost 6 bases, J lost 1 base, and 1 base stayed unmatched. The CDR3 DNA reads TGTGCCAGCAGAGGACAGGGGAACACTGAAGCTTTCTTT. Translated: CASRGQGNTEAFF.

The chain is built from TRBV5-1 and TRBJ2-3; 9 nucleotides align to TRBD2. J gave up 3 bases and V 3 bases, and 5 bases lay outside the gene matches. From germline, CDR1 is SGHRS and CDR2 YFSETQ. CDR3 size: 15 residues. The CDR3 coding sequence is TGCGCCAGCAGCTCTAGCGGGGCTGAGACAGATACGCAGTATTTT. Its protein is CASSSSGAETDTQYF.

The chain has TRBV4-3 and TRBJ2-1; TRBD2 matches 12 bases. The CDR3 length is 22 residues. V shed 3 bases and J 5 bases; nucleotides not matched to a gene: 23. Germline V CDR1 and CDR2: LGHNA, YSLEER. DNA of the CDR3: TGCGCCAGCAGCCATTACGGCAGGGACACTAAACTAGCGGGAGGCAAAAACAATGAGCAGTTCTTC. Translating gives CASSHYGRDTKLAGGKNNEQFF.

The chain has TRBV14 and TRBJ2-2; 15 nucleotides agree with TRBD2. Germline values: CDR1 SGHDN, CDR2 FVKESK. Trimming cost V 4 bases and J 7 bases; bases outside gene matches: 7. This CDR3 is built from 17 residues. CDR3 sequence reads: CASSRGLAGGPGGELFF. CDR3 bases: TGTGCCAGCAGCCGTGGACTAGCGGGAGGGCCTGGCGGGGAGCTGTTTTTT. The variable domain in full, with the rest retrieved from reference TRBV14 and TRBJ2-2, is EAGVTQFPSHSVIEKGQTVTLRCDPISGHDNLYWYRRVMGKEIKFLLHFVKESKQDESGMPNNRFLAERTGGTYSTLKVQPAELEDSGVYFCASSRGLAGGPGGELFFGEGSRLTVL.

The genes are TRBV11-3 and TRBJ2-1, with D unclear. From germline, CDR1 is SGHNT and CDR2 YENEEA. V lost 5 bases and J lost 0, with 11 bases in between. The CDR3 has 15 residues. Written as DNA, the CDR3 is TGTGCCAGCAGCCCCACAGACACCTCCTACAATGAGCAGTTCTTC. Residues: CASSPTDTSYNEQFF.

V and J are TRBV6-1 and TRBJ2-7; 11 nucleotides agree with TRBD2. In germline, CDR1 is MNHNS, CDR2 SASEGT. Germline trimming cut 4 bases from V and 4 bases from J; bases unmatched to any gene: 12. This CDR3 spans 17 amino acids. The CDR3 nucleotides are TGTGCCAGCAGTGTCCGCGGGACTAGCGGCACGGGGTACGAGCAGTACTTC. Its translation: CASSVRGTSGTGYEQYF.

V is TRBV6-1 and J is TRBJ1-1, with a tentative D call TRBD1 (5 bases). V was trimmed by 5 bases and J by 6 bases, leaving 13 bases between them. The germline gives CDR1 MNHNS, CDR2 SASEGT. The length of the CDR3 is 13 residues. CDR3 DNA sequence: TGTGCCAGCAGTCTGGGGGGGATAGCTGAAGCTTTCTTT. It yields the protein CASSLGGIAEAFF.

The CDR3 region is CASGSAGSYEQYF. The CDR3 DNA reads TGCGCCAGCGGCTCTGCTGGTTCCTACGAGCAGTACTTC. This chain connects TRBV4-1 to TRBJ2-7; no definite D call. The CDR3 has 13 residues. V was shortened by 8 bases and J by 1 base, with 12 bases between the two germline ends. The germline CDR1 and CDR2 sequences are MGHRA and YSYEKL.

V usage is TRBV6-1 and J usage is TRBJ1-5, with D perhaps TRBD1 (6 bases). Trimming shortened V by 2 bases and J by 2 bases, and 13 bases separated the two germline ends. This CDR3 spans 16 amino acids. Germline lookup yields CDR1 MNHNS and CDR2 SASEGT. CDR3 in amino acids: CASSELYRAGNQPQHF. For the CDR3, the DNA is TGTGCCAGCAGTGAATTGTACAGGGCCGGCAATCAGCCCCAGCATTTT.

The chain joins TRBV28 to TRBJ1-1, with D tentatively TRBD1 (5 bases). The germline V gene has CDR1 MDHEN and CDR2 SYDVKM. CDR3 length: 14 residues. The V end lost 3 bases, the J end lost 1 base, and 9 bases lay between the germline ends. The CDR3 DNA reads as TGTGCCAGCAGTTTTCGGGGGAAGAACACTGAAGCTTTCTTT. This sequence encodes CASSFRGKNTEAFF.

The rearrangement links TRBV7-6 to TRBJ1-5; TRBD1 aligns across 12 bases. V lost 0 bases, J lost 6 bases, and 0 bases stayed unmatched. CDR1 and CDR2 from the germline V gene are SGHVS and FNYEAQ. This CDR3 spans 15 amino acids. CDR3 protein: CASSLAGQGAQPQHF. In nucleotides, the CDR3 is TGTGCCAGCAGCTTAGCGGGACAGGGGGCTCAGCCCCAGCATTTT. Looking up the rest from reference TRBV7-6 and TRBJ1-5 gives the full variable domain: GAGVSQSPRYKVTKRGQDVALRCDPISGHVSLYWYRQALGQGPEFLTYFNYEAQQDKSGLPNDRFSAERPEGSISTLTIQRTEQRDSAMYRCASSLAGQGAQPQHFGDGTRLSIL.

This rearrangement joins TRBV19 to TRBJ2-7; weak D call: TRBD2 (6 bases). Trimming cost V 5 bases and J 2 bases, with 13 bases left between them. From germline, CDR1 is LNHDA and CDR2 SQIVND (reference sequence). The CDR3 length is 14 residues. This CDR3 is CASSRAGGPYEQYF. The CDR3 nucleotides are TGTGCCAGTAGTCGAGCCGGGGGTCCCTACGAGCAGTACTTC.

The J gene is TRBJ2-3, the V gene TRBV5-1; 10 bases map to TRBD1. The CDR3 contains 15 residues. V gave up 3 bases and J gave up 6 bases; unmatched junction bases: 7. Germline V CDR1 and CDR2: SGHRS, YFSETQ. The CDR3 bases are TGCGCCAGCAGCTCCCCAGACAGGGGGCCCGATACGCAGTATTTT. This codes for CASSSPDRGPDTQYF.

Here the CDR3 DNA reads TGCGCCAGCAGCCAACACGGGGAGATGGGAGCTTTCTTT. It is translated as CASSQHGEMGAFF. The chain carries TRBV4-1 and TRBJ1-1, with D unresolved. The length of the CDR3 is 13 residues. Germline V CDR1 and CDR2: MGHRA, YSYEKL. The V end was cut by 2 bases, the J end by 10 bases, with 14 bases between.

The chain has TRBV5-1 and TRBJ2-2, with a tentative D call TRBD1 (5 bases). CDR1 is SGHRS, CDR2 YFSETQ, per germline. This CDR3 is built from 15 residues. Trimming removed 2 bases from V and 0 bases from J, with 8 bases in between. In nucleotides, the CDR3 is TGCGCCAGCAGCTTCGCAGGGACGAACACCGGGGAGCTGTTTTTT. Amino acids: CASSFAGTNTGELFF.

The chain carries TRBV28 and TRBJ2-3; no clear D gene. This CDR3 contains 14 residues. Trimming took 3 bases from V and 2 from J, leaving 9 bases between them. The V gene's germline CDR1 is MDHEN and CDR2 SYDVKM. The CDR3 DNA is TGTGCCAGCAGTTTGTTAGCACACACAGATACGCAGTATTTT. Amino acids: CASSLLAHTDTQYF.

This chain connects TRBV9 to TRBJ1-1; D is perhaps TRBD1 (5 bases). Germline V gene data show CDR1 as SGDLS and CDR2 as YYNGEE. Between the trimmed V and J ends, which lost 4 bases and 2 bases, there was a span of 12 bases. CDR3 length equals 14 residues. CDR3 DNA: TGTGCCAGCAGCCCTCCGGGGGGAAACACTGAAGCTTTCTTT. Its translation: CASSPPGGNTEAFF.

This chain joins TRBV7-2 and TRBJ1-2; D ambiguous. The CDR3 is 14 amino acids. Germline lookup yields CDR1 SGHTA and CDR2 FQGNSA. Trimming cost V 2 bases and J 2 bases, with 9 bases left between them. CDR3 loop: CASSLSTGNYGYTF. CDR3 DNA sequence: TGTGCCAGCAGCTTAAGCACGGGGAACTATGGCTACACCTTC.

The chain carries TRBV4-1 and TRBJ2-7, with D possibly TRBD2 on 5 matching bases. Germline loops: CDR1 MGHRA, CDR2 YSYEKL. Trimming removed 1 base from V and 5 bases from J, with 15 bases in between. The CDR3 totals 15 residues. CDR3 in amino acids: CASSQAKGAPHEQYF. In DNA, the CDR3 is TGCGCCAGCAGCCAAGCAAAGGGAGCCCCCCACGAGCAGTACTTC.

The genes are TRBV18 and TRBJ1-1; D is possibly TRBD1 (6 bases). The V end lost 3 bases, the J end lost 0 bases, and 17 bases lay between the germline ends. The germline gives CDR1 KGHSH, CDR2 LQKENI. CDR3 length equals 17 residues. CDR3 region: CASSPLGQSGMNTEAFF. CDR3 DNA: TGTGCCAGCTCACCGCTCGGACAGTCAGGAATGAACACTGAAGCTTTCTTT.

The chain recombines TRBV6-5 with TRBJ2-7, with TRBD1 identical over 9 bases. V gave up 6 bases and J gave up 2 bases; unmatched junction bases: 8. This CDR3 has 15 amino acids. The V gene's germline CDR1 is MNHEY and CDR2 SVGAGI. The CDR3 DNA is TGTGCCAGCAGGGGGGACAGGGAGGCCACCTACGAGCAGTACTTC. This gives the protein CASRGDREATYEQYF.

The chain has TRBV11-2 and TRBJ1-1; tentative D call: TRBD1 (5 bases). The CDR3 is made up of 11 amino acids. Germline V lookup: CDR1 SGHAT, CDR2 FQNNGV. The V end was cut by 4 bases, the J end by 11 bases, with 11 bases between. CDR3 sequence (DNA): TGTGCCAGCAGCTCGACAGTGGGTGCTTTCTTT. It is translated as CASSSTVGAFF.

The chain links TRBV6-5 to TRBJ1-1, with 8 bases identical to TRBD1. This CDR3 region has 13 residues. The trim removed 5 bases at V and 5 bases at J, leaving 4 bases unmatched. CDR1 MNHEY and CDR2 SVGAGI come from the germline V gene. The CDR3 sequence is CASSRTGNTEAFF. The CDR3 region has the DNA TGTGCCAGCAGTAGGACAGGGAATACTGAAGCTTTCTTT.

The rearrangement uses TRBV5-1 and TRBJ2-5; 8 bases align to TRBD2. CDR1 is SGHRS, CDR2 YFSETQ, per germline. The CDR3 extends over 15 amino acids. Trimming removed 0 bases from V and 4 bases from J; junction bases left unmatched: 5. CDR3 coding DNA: TGCGCCAGCAGCTTGGCGGGTCGGGGGGGAGAGACCCAGTACTTC. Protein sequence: CASSLAGRGGETQYF.

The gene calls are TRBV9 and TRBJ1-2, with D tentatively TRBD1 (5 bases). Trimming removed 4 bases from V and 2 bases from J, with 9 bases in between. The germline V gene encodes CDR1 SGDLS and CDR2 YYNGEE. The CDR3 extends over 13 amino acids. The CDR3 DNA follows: TGTGCCAGCAGCCCCCCAGGGAACTATGGCTACACCTTC. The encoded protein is CASSPPGNYGYTF.

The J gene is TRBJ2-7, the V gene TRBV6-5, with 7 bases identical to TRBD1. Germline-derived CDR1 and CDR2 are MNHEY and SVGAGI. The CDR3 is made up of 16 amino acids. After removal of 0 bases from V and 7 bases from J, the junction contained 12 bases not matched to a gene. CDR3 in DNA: TGTGCCAGCAGTTACTCGGGACAGTACAGCCTACGAGAGCAGTACTTC. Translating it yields CASSYSGQYSLREQYF.

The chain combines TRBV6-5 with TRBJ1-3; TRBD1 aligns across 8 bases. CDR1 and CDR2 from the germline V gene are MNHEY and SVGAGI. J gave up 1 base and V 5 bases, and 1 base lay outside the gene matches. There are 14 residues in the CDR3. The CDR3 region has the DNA TGTGCCAGCAGTAGGACAGGGTCTGGAAACACCATATATTTT. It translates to CASSRTGSGNTIYF.

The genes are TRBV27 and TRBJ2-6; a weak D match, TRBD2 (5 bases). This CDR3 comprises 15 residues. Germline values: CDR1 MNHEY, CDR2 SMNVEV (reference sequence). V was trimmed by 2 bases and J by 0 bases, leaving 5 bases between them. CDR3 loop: CASSLGGSGANVLTF. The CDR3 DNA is TGTGCCAGCAGTTTAGGAGGCTCTGGGGCCAACGTCCTGACTTTC.

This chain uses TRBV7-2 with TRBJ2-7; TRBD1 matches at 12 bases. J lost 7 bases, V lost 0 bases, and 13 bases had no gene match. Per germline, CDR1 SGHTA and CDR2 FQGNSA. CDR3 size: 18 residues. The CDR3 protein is CASSLAFGTGGAYGEQYF. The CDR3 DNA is TGTGCCAGCAGCTTAGCTTTCGGGACAGGGGGCGCTTACGGAGAGCAGTACTTC. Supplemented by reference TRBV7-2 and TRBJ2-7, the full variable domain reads GAGVSQSPSNKVTEKGKDVELRCDPISGHTALYWYRQSLGQGLEFLIYFQGNSAPDKSGLPSDRFSAERTGGSVSTLTIQRTQQEDSAVYLCASSLAFGTGGAYGEQYFGPGTRLTVT.

The CDR3 here is CASSQGPAGADNEQFF. The DNA of the CDR3 is TGCGCCAGCAGCCAAGGGCCAGCGGGAGCGGACAATGAGCAGTTCTTC. The chain is built from TRBV4-3 and TRBJ2-1, with 8 bases lining up with TRBD2. The CDR3 loop spans 16 amino acids. Germline loops: CDR1 LGHNA, CDR2 YSLEER. V dropped 1 base and J dropped 5; count of bases not matched to a gene: 7.

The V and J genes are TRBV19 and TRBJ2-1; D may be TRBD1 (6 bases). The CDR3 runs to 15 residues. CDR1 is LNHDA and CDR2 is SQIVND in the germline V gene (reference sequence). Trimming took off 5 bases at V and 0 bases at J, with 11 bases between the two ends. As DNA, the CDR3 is TGTGCCAGTAGTTCTCCAGGGGCCTCCTACAATGAGCAGTTCTTC. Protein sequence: CASSSPGASYNEQFF. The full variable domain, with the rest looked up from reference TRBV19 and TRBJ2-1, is DGGITQSPKYLFRKEGQNVTLSCEQNLNHDAMYWYRQDPGQGLRLIYYSQIVNDFQKGDIAEGYSVSREKKESFPLTVTSAQKNPTAFYLCASSSPGASYNEQFFGPGTRLTVL.

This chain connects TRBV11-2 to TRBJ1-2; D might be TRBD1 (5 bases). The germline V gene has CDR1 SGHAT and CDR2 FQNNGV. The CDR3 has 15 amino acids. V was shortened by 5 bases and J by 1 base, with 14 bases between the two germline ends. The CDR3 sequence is CASSPFQGLNYGYTF. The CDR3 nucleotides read TGTGCCAGCAGCCCCTTCCAGGGCCTTAACTATGGCTACACCTTC. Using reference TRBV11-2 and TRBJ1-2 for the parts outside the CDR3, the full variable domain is EAGVAQSPRYKIIEKRQSVAFWCNPISGHATLYWYQQILGQGPKLLIQFQNNGVVDDSQLPKDRFSAERLKGVDSTLKIQPAKLEDSAVYLCASSPFQGLNYGYTFGSGTRLTVV.